This record covers a single TCR beta chain. As yet, its antigen is unknown. The CDR3 covers 14 residues. V lost 7 bases and J lost 4; bases outside the gene matches: 5. Germline CDR1 is KGHDR and CDR2 is SFDVKD. TCRdb re-derived calls from the reads in MiXCR, one entry per CDR3 protein. The sample yields approximately 1,000,000 distinct CDR3 sequences, around 30% seen once. The sample comes from a study of T cell repertoires in cytomegalovirus infection. Study in general: It was recently identified HLA-C-restricted and well-studied HLA-B-restricted CMV epitopes that the study used. It was the public TCR beta signatures that indicated both CMV infection and matching HLA type. Study-level points and caveats: The cumulative frequency of public TCR beta families distinguished individuals who carried CMV together with the relevant HLA.

This receptor was obtained from a human donor in good health (CMV status not recorded). Some clones in this sample may be carry-over from other donors' samples. This chain connects TRBV24-1 to TRBJ2-2, with TRBD1 matching 7 bases. Here the sequenced sample was cultured CD8+ T cells from PBMCs, taken from culture after CMV antigen stimulation. Here the CDR3 reads CATRRDSVTGELFF. For the CDR3, the DNA is TGTGCCACCAGACGGGACAGTGTCACCGGGGAGCTGTTTTTT.